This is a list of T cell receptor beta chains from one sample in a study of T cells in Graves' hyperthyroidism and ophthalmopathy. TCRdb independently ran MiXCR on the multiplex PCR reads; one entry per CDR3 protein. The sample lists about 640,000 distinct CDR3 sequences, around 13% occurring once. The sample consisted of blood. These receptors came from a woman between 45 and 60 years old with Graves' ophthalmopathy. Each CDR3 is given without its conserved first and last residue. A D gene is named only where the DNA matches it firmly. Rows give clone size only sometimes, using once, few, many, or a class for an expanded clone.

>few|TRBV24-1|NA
ATSGGSPGANVLT
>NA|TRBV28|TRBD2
ASIPLRAGEGNFPGELF
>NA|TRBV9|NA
ASSPFGTPYEQY
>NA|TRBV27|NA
ASSPDVDEQF
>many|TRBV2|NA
ASSEQRSNEQF
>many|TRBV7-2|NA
ASRGGSLYTEAF
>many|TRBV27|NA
ASSLYRPRDQPQH
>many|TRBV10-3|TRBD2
AISRTSDEQF
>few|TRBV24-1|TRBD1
ATGGGGEVDQPQH
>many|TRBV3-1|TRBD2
ASSPPLAGVYNEQF
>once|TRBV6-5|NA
ASSYLADLTDTQY
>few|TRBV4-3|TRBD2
ASSQEREILTSGGGTDTQY
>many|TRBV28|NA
ASSVGTRLSGELF
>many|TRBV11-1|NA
ASSPRGMDFYEQY
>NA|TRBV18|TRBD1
ASSPYVTQYRGRGNEQF
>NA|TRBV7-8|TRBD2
ASSLILAGGTETQY
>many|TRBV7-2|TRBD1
ASSLQGALSEKLF
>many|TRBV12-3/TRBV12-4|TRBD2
ASSRLAGGGLETQY
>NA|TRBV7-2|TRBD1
ASSLALQGWGNEKLF
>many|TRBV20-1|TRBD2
SAASPTSDNPYEQY
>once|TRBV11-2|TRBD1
ASSLGSGQGAFKQY
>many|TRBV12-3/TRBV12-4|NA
ASIPSSYNEQF
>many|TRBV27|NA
ASSEGRGNQPQH
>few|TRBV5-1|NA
ASSLLMTGIGGAGANVLT
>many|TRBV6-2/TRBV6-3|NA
ASRHRDVAYEQY
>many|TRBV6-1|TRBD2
ASSSFRTSGSHEQY
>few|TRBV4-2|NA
ASSQEWGGRETQY
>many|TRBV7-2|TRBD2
ASTPGTSGRETQY
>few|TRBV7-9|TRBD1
ASSLVEGADEQY
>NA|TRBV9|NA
ASSVSGVNSYNEQF
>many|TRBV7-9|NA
ASSRARGGPNYGYT
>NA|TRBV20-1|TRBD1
SALDRASNQPQH
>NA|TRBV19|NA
ASSISRVGEQF
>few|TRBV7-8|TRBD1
ASSSSRGWTNEKLF
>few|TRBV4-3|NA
ASSQDWHSAQETQY